This entry describes one T cell receptor (beta chain). Its target is not known. This entry belongs to a study of cytomegalovirus exposure and HLA in healthy donors. This PCR relied on a set of 60 Vbeta primers and 13 Jbeta primers. Sequencing used immunoSEQ multiplex PCR; TCRdb keeps in-frame clones, though not all of them. Of 150,000 to 200,000 clones in the sample, around 80% were seen once. This CDR3 has 14 amino acids. Germline V gene lookup returns CDR1 MNHNS and CDR2 SASEGT. V was clipped by 5 bases and J by 6 bases, with 15 bases between them. Study-wide results and limits: Sequencing artifact likely explains a cluster of highly shared sequence variants. Later analysis showed most CMV-associated TCR beta chains appearing HLA-restricted. Based on reports, TCR beta sequences accurately predicted HLA-A and HLA-B alleles for most subjects.

This chain links TRBV6-1 with TRBJ2-3, with no clear D. Sequencing input: PBMCs. This clonotype was sampled from a woman aged 25 to 39 in good health and CMV-seropositive. CDR3 sequence: CASSPHPEADTQYF. CDR3 bases: TGTGCCAGCAGTCCCCACCCGGAAGCGGATACGCAGTATTTT.